Many counts were recorded for the clone carrying this TCR beta chain. This record belongs to a study of molecular identifiers for immune sequencing clone quantification. For naive CD8 T cells, sorting used the CD8+CD4-CCR7+CD45RA+ phenotype. TCR libraries were built in bulk with a published protocol and specific TCR primers. TCRdb redid the calling of the PCR reads with MiXCR, one entry per CDR3 protein. Of approximately 90,000 distinct CDR3 sequences in the sample, less than 25% are singletons; the top ten hold approximately 0.94%. Trimming cost V 3 bases and J 5 bases; bases outside gene matches: 5. Germline loops: CDR1 MNHEY, CDR2 SMNVEV (reference sequence). The CDR3 sequence is 14 residues long.

Material for sequencing was naive CD8+ T cells from blood, with Jurkat cell RNA spiked in. The subset was: FACS-sorted CD8+CD4-CCR7+CD45RA+ naive T cells. This TCR was recovered from a human donor in good health. Some libraries in this study had Jurkat cell RNA spiked in. The J gene is TRBJ1-1, the V gene TRBV27; 8 bases map to TRBD1. CDR3 protein: CASSFQGALTEAFF. The DNA for the CDR3 is TGTGCCAGCAGTTTTCAGGGGGCGTTAACTGAAGCTTTCTTT.